The 8 T cell receptor beta chains in this list originate from one sample, sequenced in a study of hypomethylating agent response in myelodysplastic syndrome. Repertoires were generated with immunoSEQ multiplex PCR, while TCRdb's copy carries only in-frame clones and drops some. Here the sample spans thousands of clones, about 88% being singletons. This specimen consisted of bone marrow, obtained before or after starting hypomethylating agent treatment for myelodysplastic syndrome (not recorded which). The receptors originated from a human donor with myelodysplastic syndrome.

V and J are TRBV18 and TRBJ2-2, with D uncertain. V lost 4 bases and J 4 bases, leaving 7 bases between the germline ends. CDR3 length: 13 residues. Germline V gene sequence: CDR1 KGHSH, CDR2 LQKENI. CDR3: CASSLGPTGELFF. For the CDR3, the DNA is TGTGCCAGCTCACTCGGGCCCACCGGGGAGCTGTTTTTT.

This clone was counted a single time. V and J are TRBV6-6 and TRBJ2-5; D not certain. The CDR3 contains 11 residues. Trimming removed 11 bases from V and 5 bases from J, with 12 bases in between. The germline V gene encodes CDR1 MNHNY and CDR2 SVGAGI (reference sequence). The CDR3 DNA is TGTGCCTGCTCCCCCGGGGAGACCCAGTACTTC. It yields the protein CACSPGETQYF.

The chain recombines TRBV10-1 with TRBJ1-4, with D possibly matching TRBD1 (5 bases). Germline loops: CDR1 WNHNN, CDR2 SYGVQD (reference sequence). V lost 5 bases, J lost 5 bases, and 12 bases lay in between. The CDR3 contains 14 residues. The CDR3 is CASSSGTGNEKLFF. CDR3 sequence (DNA): TGCGCCAGCAGTTCCGGGACCGGGAATGAAAAACTGTTTTTT.

V is TRBV11-2 and J is TRBJ2-7; 7 bases are a match to TRBD2. The CDR3 is 16 residues long. Trimming took 4 bases from V and 2 from J; bases not matched to a gene: 11. In germline, CDR1 is SGHAT, CDR2 FQNNGV. CDR3 coding DNA: TGTGCCAGCAGCTCCTCCCTGACTAGCACCGCCTACGAGCAGTACTTC. Protein: CASSSSLTSTAYEQYF.

V is TRBV27 and J is TRBJ2-1; TRBD2 is a possible D gene (5 bases). The CDR3 is 14 residues long. Germline CDR1 is MNHEY and CDR2 is SMNVEV (reference sequence). V lost 5 bases and J lost 6, with 14 bases in between. CDR3 sequence reads: CASSLAFEVNEQFF. The CDR3 nucleotides read TGTGCCAGCAGTCTAGCATTTGAAGTCAATGAGCAGTTCTTC.

The genes are TRBV18 and TRBJ1-2, with TRBD1 as a possible D gene (5 bases). V was clipped by 1 base and J by 3 bases, with 12 bases between them. This CDR3 region has 15 residues. The germline CDR1 and CDR2 sequences are KGHSH and LQKENI. CDR3 residues: CASSPQGRGDYGYTF. CDR3 nucleotide sequence: TGTGCCAGCTCACCACAGGGACGGGGTGACTATGGCTACACCTTC.

The chain has TRBV30 and TRBJ1-3, with D perhaps matching TRBD1 (5 bases). The CDR3 runs 13 residues. The V end lost 2 bases, the J end lost 7 bases, and 12 bases lay between the germline ends. Germline V gene sequence: CDR1 GTSNPN, CDR2 SVGIG (reference sequence). CDR3 in amino acids: CAWSHAGTNTIYF. The CDR3 DNA sequence: TGTGCCTGGAGTCACGCAGGGACGAACACCATATATTTT.

The genes are TRBV7-6 and TRBJ2-3, with 7 bases matching TRBD2. Losses at the gene ends were 5 bases for V and 2 bases for J; bases not matched to a gene: 16. CDR3 length equals 18 residues. CDR1 and CDR2 (germline): SGHVS, FNYEAQ. The CDR3, as DNA: TGTGCCAGCAGCCCCCGAGCGGGCGGGAGCTCGTCCACAGATACGCAGTATTTT. This gives the protein CASSPRAGGSSSTDTQYF.